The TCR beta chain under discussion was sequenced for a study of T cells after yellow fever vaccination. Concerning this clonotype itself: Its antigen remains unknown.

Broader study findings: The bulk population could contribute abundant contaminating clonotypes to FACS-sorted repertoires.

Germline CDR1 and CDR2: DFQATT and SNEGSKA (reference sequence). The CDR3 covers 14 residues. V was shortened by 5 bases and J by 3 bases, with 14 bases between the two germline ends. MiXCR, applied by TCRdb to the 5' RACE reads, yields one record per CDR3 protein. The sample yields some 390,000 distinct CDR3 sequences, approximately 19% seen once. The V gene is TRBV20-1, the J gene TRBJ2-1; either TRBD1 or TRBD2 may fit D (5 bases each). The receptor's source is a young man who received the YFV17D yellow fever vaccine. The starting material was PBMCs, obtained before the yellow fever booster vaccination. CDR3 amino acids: CSAPGRWNYNEQFF. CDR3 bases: TGCAGTGCTCCGGGACGTTGGAACTACAATGAGCAGTTCTTC.